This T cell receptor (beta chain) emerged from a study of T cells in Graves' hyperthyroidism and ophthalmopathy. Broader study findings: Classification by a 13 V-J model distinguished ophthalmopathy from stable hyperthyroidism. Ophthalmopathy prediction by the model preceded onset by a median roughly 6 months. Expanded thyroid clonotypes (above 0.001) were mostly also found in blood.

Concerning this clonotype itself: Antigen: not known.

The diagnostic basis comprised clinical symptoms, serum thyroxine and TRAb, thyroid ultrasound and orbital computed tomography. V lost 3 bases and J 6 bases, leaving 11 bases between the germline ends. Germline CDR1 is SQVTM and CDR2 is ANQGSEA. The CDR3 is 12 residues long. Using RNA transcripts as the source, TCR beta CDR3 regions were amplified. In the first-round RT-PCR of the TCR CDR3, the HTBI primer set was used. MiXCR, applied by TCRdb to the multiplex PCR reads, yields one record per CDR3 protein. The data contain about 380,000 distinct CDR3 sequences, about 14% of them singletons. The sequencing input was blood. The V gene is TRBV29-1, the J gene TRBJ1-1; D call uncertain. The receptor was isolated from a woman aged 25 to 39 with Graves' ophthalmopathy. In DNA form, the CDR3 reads TGCAGCGTTGACCCGCACAATGCTGAAGCTTTCTTT. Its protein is CSVDPHNAEAFF.